The 21 T cell receptor beta chains in this list originate from one sample, sequenced in a study of graft-versus-host responses after intestinal transplantation. The antigens these receptors bind are not known. TCRdb's table, derived via immunoSEQ multiplex PCR, lists solely in-frame clones and lacks some. The top ten hold approximately 0.2% of the sample, which has 150,000 or so clones, around 90% seen once. The input for sequencing was unstimulated CD4+ T cells sorted from spleen or lymph node cells, taken before intestinal transplant. The receptors stem from a human donor who received an intestinal transplant.

The chain combines TRBV7-3 with TRBJ2-1, with 12 nucleotides matching TRBD2. Germline-derived CDR1 and CDR2 are SGHTA and FQGTGA. The CDR3 extends over 15 amino acids. V lost 5 bases to trimming and J lost 4 bases; unmatched junction nucleotides: 3. This chain's CDR3 is CASSRTSGKYNEQFF. In DNA form, the CDR3 reads TGTGCCAGCAGCCGGACTAGCGGGAAATACAATGAGCAGTTCTTC.

The chain joins TRBV5-1 to TRBJ1-3; TRBD1 aligns across 10 bases. Germline V gives CDR1 SGHRS, CDR2 YFSETQ. This CDR3 is built from 15 residues. The ends lost 4 bases at V and 5 bases at J; junction bases unmatched: 6. The CDR3: CASSPGQGMRNTIYF. CDR3 nucleotide sequence: TGCGCCAGCAGCCCGGGACAGGGGATGAGAAACACCATATATTTT. Filled out from reference TRBV5-1 and TRBJ1-3, the complete variable domain reads KAGVTQTPRYLIKTRGQQVTLSCSPISGHRSVSWYQQTPGQGLQFLFEYFSETQRNKGNFPGRFSGRQFSNSRSEMNVSTLELGDSALYLCASSPGQGMRNTIYFGEGSWLTVV.

The chain has TRBV28 and TRBJ2-7; D may match TRBD1 or TRBD2 (6 bases each). This CDR3 is built from 12 residues. Germline loops: CDR1 MDHEN, CDR2 SYDVKM. V gave up 6 bases and J gave up 2 bases, with 8 bases separating them. The CDR3 sequence: CASRGGPYEQYF. The CDR3 DNA reads as TGTGCCAGCAGGGGGGGCCCCTACGAGCAGTACTTC. Supplemented by reference TRBV28 and TRBJ2-7, the full variable domain reads DVKVTQSSRYLVKRTGEKVFLECVQDMDHENMFWYRQDPGLGLRLIYFSYDVKMKEKGDIPEGYSVSREKKERFSLILESASTNQTSMYLCASRGGPYEQYFGPGTRLTVT.

Concerning this clone itself: Sequence at one end of the junction differs from germline and may be a read error. The rearrangement links TRBV10-3 to TRBJ1-2; D ambiguous. Germline loops: CDR1 ENHRY, CDR2 SYGVKD. The CDR3 sequence is 14 residues long. This chain's CDR3 is CAISDGREGYGYIF. CDR3 sequence (DNA): TGTGCCATCAGTGATGGGAGGGAGGGCTATGGCTACATCTTC.

The chain couples TRBV2 to TRBJ2-5; 9 nucleotides agree with TRBD1. With 8 bases clipped from V and 2 bases from J, the junction kept 3 bases outside the gene matches. Germline CDR1 SNHLY, CDR2 FYNNEI. The CDR3 spans 13 residues. In DNA form, the CDR3 reads TGTGCCAGCGCGGGGACAGGGCAAGAGACCCAGTACTTC. Its protein is CASAGTGQETQYF.

The V gene is TRBV2, the J gene TRBJ1-1; 9 bases line up with TRBD1. V was pared by 6 bases and J by 0 bases, with 5 bases of the junction left unmatched. Germline values: CDR1 SNHLY, CDR2 FYNNEI. The CDR3 has 15 residues. The CDR3 sequence: CASRRDRVVNTEAFF. CDR3 bases: TGTGCCAGCAGAAGGGACAGGGTTGTGAACACTGAAGCTTTCTTT.

This sequence joins TRBV4-2 and TRBJ1-3; D may be TRBD1 (5 bases). Germline CDR1 and CDR2: LGHNA and YNFKEQ. V was pared by 0 bases and J by 3 bases, with 9 bases between. The CDR3 totals 15 residues. As DNA, the CDR3 is TGTGCCAGCAGCCAAGAACCTGACAGTGGAAACACCATATATTTT. Residues: CASSQEPDSGNTIYF.

The sample holds one count of this clone. The chain uses TRBV9 and TRBJ2-7; TRBD2 might be the D (6 bases). CDR1 is SGDLS, CDR2 YYNGEE, per germline. V lost 2 bases, J lost 2 bases, and 11 bases lay in between. The CDR3 contains 14 residues. This CDR3 reads CASSVSGRAYEQYF. The DNA of the CDR3 is TGTGCCAGCAGCGTTAGCGGCCGCGCCTACGAGCAGTACTTC.

Worth noting for this clone: One end of the junction is discordant with germline, which a read error may explain. J is TRBJ2-7 and V is TRBV28; a weak D match, TRBD2 (6 bases). Germline lookup yields CDR1 MDHEN and CDR2 SYDVKM. This CDR3 has 13 amino acids. DNA of the CDR3: TGTGCCAGCAGTTTATCCGGGACTCATTCTGCAATGTTC. The encoded protein is CASSLSGTHSAMF.

This chain joins TRBV19 and TRBJ2-2; 9 nucleotides line up with TRBD1. V was pared by 6 bases and J by 3 bases, with 14 bases of the junction left unmatched. Germline loops: CDR1 LNHDA, CDR2 SQIVND (reference sequence). This CDR3 is 18 amino acids long. In DNA form, the CDR3 reads TGTGCCAGTAGATTGTTCGGACAGGGGCCGCGGGACACCGGGGAGCTGTTTTTT. Protein sequence: CASRLFGQGPRDTGELFF.

The chain recombines TRBV7-2 with TRBJ2-7; TRBD2 might be the D (6 bases). CDR1 SGHTA and CDR2 FQGNSA come from the germline V gene. The CDR3 length is 17 residues. The V end lost 0 bases, the J end lost 1 base, and 16 bases lay between the germline ends. The DNA for the CDR3 is TGTGCCAGCAGCTTAGCGCCCTCGGGACTCCTATCCTACGAGCAGTACTTC. The encoded protein is CASSLAPSGLLSYEQYF.

The chain links TRBV7-2 to TRBJ2-3, with TRBD2 matching 8 bases. Looked up from germline, CDR1 is SGHTA and CDR2 is FQGNSA. The CDR3 has 14 amino acids. With 10 bases clipped from V and 1 base from J, the junction kept 7 bases outside the gene matches. In DNA form, the CDR3 reads TGTGCCACCCTCGGGAGGGCCGGCACAGATACGCAGTATTTT. It codes for CATLGRAGTDTQYF.

CDR3 in amino acids: CASFSRPLKATEAFF. The CDR3 nucleotides are TGTGCCAGCTTCAGTCGGCCCCTGAAGGCCACTGAAGCTTTCTTT. The chain carries TRBV28 and TRBJ1-1, with unresolved D. This CDR3 region has 15 residues. Trimming removed 8 bases from V and 4 bases from J, with 20 bases in between. Germline V gene sequence: CDR1 MDHEN, CDR2 SYDVKM.

The chain combines TRBV29-1 with TRBJ2-1; D gene ambiguous. This CDR3 comprises 14 residues. V lost 4 bases to trimming and J lost 0 bases, with 10 bases between them. Germline CDR1 is SQVTM and CDR2 is ANQGSEA. CDR3 region: CSVVWPYSYNEQFF. CDR3 bases: TGCAGCGTTGTATGGCCTTACTCCTACAATGAGCAGTTCTTC.

This clone was counted once. The rearrangement joins TRBV2 to TRBJ1-5; 7 bases are shared with TRBD1. Trimming took 6 bases from V and 7 from J; bases not matched to a gene: 9. Germline CDR1 and CDR2: SNHLY and FYNNEI. This CDR3 region has 14 residues. CDR3 protein: CASSGGQAGQPQHF. CDR3 sequence (DNA): TGTGCCAGCAGCGGTGGACAGGCAGGGCAGCCCCAGCATTTT.

This chain links TRBV2 with TRBJ1-4, with a tentative D call TRBD1 (6 bases). Deletions cut 4 bases from V and 5 bases from J, with 17 bases between. Germline V lookup: CDR1 SNHLY, CDR2 FYNNEI. The CDR3 totals 16 residues. CDR3 sequence reads: CASSVPTGLVNEKLFF. The CDR3 DNA reads as TGTGCCAGCAGTGTCCCAACAGGGTTAGTGAATGAAAAACTGTTTTTT. The full variable domain, rest sourced from reference TRBV2 and TRBJ1-4, is EPEVTQTPSHQVTQMGQEVILRCVPISNHLYFYWYRQILGQKVEFLVSFYNNEISEKSEIFDDQFSVERPDGSNFTLKIRSTKLEDSAMYFCASSVPTGLVNEKLFFGSGTQLSVL.

The rearrangement uses TRBV6-5 and TRBJ1-4; perhaps TRBD1 as D (6 bases). V shed 2 bases and J shed 8 bases, with 15 bases lying between them. The CDR3 covers 15 residues. CDR1 MNHEY and CDR2 SVGAGI come from the germline V gene. The CDR3 DNA reads TGTGCCAGCAGTTACCAAGGGACACCTCTAGAAAAACTGTTTTTT. Protein product: CASSYQGTPLEKLFF.

The chain combines TRBV7-9 with TRBJ2-2; D is unclear. The CDR3 sequence is 15 residues long. CDR1 SEHNR and CDR2 FQNEAQ come from the germline V gene (reference sequence). Trimming stripped 5 bases from V and 1 base from J, with 11 bases between. The CDR3 nucleotides are TGTGCCAGCAGCCTAATTTGGGAGAACACCGGGGAGCTGTTTTTT. The encoded protein is CASSLIWENTGELFF.

This clone was detected once. The rearrangement links TRBV15 to TRBJ2-1; weak D call: TRBD2 (6 bases). Trimming shortened V by 7 bases and J by 10 bases, and 14 bases separated the two germline ends. This CDR3 is 12 amino acids long. Germline lookup yields CDR1 LNHNV and CDR2 YYDKDF (reference sequence). This chain's CDR3 is CATTSAGREQFF. The DNA of the CDR3 is TGTGCCACCACGTCGGCGGGGAGAGAGCAGTTCTTC.

The V gene is TRBV6-1, the J gene TRBJ1-5; D is unresolved. V lost 1 base to trimming and J lost 5 bases, with 15 bases between them. The CDR3 has 16 amino acids. Germline-derived CDR1 and CDR2 are MNHNS and SASEGT. The CDR3 reads CASSEGAWGRDQPQHF. The CDR3 region has the DNA TGTGCCAGCAGTGAAGGGGCTTGGGGTCGGGATCAGCCCCAGCATTTT.

The table lists this clone with a count of one. The chain links TRBV18 to TRBJ2-1; D is perhaps TRBD2 (5 bases). Germline V gene data show CDR1 as KGHSH and CDR2 as LQKENI. The CDR3 length is 15 residues. The V and J ends lost 5 bases and 3 bases respectively, with 14 bases between them. DNA of the CDR3: TGTGCCAGCTCATCCACTAGTAATCTCTACAATGAGCAGTTCTTC. This sequence encodes CASSSTSNLYNEQFF.